The 2 T cell receptor beta chains given below trace back to one sample, sequenced in a study of T cell changes during pregnancy in multiple sclerosis. The repertoire was sequenced with immunoSEQ multiplex PCR; TCRdb's copy has only in-frame clones and lacks some. This table has over 70,000 clones, just under 95% appearing once. The material was peripheral blood, obtained in the first trimester of pregnancy. These TCRs come from a female donor with multiple sclerosis, enrolled in a pregnancy study.

The chain has TRBV11-2 and TRBJ1-4; D gene uncertain. The CDR3 totals 17 residues. Germline V lookup: CDR1 SGHAT, CDR2 FQNNGV. Trimming left V 1 base short and J 0 bases short, with 12 bases between. DNA of the CDR3: TGTGCCAGCAGCTTAGTGGTCGGAGTGGCAACTAATGAAAAACTGTTTTTT. As protein: CASSLVVGVATNEKLFF.

V and J are TRBV19 and TRBJ2-7, with 7 bases fitting TRBD1. Trimming took 3 bases from V and 4 from J; bases not matched to a gene: 9. Germline V lookup: CDR1 LNHDA, CDR2 SQIVND (reference sequence). CDR3 size: 15 residues. The CDR3 spells CASSISGTAPYEQYF. The CDR3 DNA follows: TGTGCCAGTAGTATTTCCGGGACAGCCCCTTACGAGCAGTACTTC.